This entry concerns a single TCR beta chain. Its antigen is not identified. The data derive from a study of OX40 agonist ivuxolimab in advanced cancers. In the study overall: Every 2 weeks, ivuxolimab was infused into the patients intravenously at between 0.01 and 10 mg/kg.

Study-level points and caveats: The mean number of expanded clones was higher in CD8+ T cells than in CD4+.

From germline, CDR1 is SGHVS and CDR2 FNYEAQ. The CDR3 sequence is 18 residues long. With 2 bases removed from V and 4 bases from J, the gap between germline ends came to 20 bases. Generated by immunoSEQ multiplex PCR, the TCRdb table keeps only in-frame clones and is missing some. The sample includes about 99,000 clones, around 94% of them seen just once. The material sequenced was CD4+ or CD8+ T cells sorted from blood, taken in a trial of the OX40 agonist ivuxolimab. The sequence derives from an adult with an advanced solid tumor such as melanoma, head and neck, liver or kidney cancer. This rearrangement joins TRBV7-6 to TRBJ2-2, with D perhaps matching TRBD1 or TRBD2 (5 bases each). The chain's CDR3 is CASSLRGRQLSGTGELFF. The CDR3 region has the DNA TGTGCCAGCAGCTTAAGGGGCCGACAGTTAAGCGGCACCGGGGAGCTGTTTTTT.